This T cell receptor beta chain was documented in a study of graft-versus-host responses after intestinal transplantation. In the study overall: Isolated intestinal, liver-intestinal, or multivisceral transplants were what recipients had. Anti-thymocyte globulin induction was given to all recipients, followed by tacrolimus and steroids for around three years.

The CDR3 runs 15 residues. V gave up 0 bases and J gave up 10 bases; unmatched junction bases: 7. CDR1 and CDR2 (germline): MNHNS, SASEGT. For this clone: Its specificity is unknown.

TCRdb keeps only in-frame clones here, not all; method: immunoSEQ multiplex PCR. The table has 40,000 to 55,000 clones, around 90% seen once; the top ten hold approximately 4%. Findings and limits, study-wide: The marrow of recipients harbored GvH clones, and ileum or blood showed some of them first. Circulating GvH clone levels at their peak were associated with HvG declines (early post-transplant).

The gene calls are TRBV6-1 and TRBJ2-4, with 9 bases lining up with TRBD1. The material sequenced was PBMCs, taken 524 days after transplant. This sequence originates from a human patient who received an intestinal transplant, so some T cells may come from the graft donor. For the CDR3, the DNA is TGTGCCAGCAGTGAAGCTTCCGGACAGGGGTGGATTCAGTACTTC. Translated: CASSEASGQGWIQYF.